This TCR beta chain was retrieved from a study of blood T cell repertoires in COVID-19. Across the whole study: Whether acute or convalescent, the COVID-19 samples came from the United States, Italy and Spain. Nucleic acid was either cDNA or gDNA, and it came from T cells, B-cell-depleted T cells, or PBMCs.

Assay: immunoSEQ multiplex PCR; the TCRdb copy retains only in-frame clones and omits some. This sample has roughly 50,000 clones; under 90% occur once, and the top ten carry 10% to 15%. The CDR3 length is 13 residues. Germline V gives CDR1 KGHDR, CDR2 SFDVKD. The V gene lost 6 bases and the J gene lost 6 bases, with 11 bases spanning the gap. The chain joins TRBV24-1 to TRBJ2-1; D gene unclear. Sequencing was done on a sample of peripheral blood. This TCR was recovered from a woman at least 80 years old with acute or convalescent COVID-19. The CDR3 loop reads CATSSAIVNEQFF. The CDR3 DNA reads TGTGCCACCAGTTCCGCAATAGTCAATGAGCAGTTCTTC.